The clone carrying this T cell receptor (beta chain) occurred many times. Trimming removed 7 bases at V and 3 bases at J, with 10 bases between. The CDR3 consists of 12 residues. A single record per CDR3 protein comes from TCRdb applying MiXCR to the 5' RACE reads. Of fewer than 250,000 distinct CDR3 sequences in the sample, approximately 9% were seen once. This sample was included in a study of identical twins. The clonotype was recovered from a woman younger than 35 in good health. Sequenced material: memory (CD45RO+) T cells sorted from blood. V usage is TRBV12-3 or TRBV12-4 and J usage is TRBJ2-7; D possibly uses TRBD1 or TRBD2 (5 bases each). In DNA, the CDR3 is TGTGCCAGCACTAGGGACGTCTACGAGCAGTACTTC. Amino acid sequence: CASTRDVYEQYF.